This T cell receptor (beta chain) was sequenced during a study of T cells in Graves' hyperthyroidism and ophthalmopathy. Study results and limitations: The model anticipated ophthalmopathy a median approximately 6.5 months pre-onset.

This CDR3 is 18 amino acids long. V was clipped by 0 bases and J by 8 bases; unmatched bases: 17. CDR1 is SGHRS and CDR2 is YFSETQ in the germline V gene. This clonotype was counted at least ten times. Its specificity is unknown. Those patients with uncontrolled infection, other autoimmune disease, pregnancy or lactation were excluded. Diagnosis rested on symptoms, serum thyroxine and TRAb, thyroid ultrasound, and orbital computed tomography. Using 10 ml of fresh peripheral blood, PBMCs were prepared. TCR beta CDR3 sequences were amplified from RNA transcripts. The HTBI primer set was used in a first-round RT-PCR of the TCR CDR3. One entry per CDR3 protein results from TCRdb running MiXCR on the multiplex PCR reads. The sample contains 300,000 to 450,000 distinct CDR3 sequences, approximately 13% of which appear only once.

This TCR derives from an older woman with Graves' hyperthyroidism. Material: blood. The chain joins TRBV5-1 to TRBJ2-1, with 7 bases fitting TRBD2. The CDR3 here is CASSLDHRSSGYWDEQFF. The DNA of the CDR3 is TGCGCCAGCAGCTTGGACCATAGAAGTAGCGGGTATTGGGATGAGCAGTTCTTC. The full variable domain, its missing parts supplied by reference TRBV5-1 and TRBJ2-1, is KAGVTQTPRYLIKTRGQQVTLSCSPISGHRSVSWYQQTPGQGLQFLFEYFSETQRNKGNFPGRFSGRQFSNSRSEMNVSTLELGDSALYLCASSLDHRSSGYWDEQFFGPGTRLTVL.